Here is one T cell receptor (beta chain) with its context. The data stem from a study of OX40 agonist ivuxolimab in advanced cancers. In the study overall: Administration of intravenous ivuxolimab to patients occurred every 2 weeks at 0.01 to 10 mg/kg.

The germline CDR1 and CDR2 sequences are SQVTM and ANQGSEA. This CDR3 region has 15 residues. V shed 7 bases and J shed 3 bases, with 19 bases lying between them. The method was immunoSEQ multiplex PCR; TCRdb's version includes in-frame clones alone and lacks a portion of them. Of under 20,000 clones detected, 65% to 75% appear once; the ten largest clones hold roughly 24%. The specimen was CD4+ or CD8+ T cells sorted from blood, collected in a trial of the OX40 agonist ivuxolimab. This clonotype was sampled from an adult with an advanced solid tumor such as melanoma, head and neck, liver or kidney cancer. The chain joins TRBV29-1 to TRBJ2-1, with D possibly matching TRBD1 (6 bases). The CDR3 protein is CSATGFSGRYNEQFF. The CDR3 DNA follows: TGCAGCGCCACAGGGTTTTCGGGTCGCTACAATGAGCAGTTCTTC.